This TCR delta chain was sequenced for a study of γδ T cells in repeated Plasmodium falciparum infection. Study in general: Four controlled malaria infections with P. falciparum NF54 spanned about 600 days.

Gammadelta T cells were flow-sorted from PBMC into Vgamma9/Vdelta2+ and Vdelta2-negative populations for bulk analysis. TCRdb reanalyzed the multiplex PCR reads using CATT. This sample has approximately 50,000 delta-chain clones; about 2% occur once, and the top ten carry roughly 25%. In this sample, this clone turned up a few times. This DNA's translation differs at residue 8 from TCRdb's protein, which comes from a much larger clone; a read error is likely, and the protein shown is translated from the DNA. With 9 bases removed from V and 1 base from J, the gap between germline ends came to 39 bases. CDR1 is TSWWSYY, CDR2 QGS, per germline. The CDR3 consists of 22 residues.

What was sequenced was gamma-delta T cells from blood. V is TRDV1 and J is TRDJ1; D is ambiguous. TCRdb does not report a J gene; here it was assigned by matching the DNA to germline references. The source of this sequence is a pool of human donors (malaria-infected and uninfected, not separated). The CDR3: CALLQRPSYFPPHPSSTDKLIF. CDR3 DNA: TGTGCTCTGCTTCAGCGGCCCTCTTATTTCCCCCCCCATCCCTCATCCACCGATAAACTCATCTTT.